A single T cell receptor beta chain is shown here with its context. The data were obtained in a study of blood T cell repertoires in COVID-19. V trimming: 0 bases; J trimming: 6 bases; junction bases outside the gene matches: 4. This CDR3 spans 14 amino acids. Germline V gene sequence: CDR1 SQVTM, CDR2 ANQGSEA. Cohorts were determined from participant-reported clinical history. Data came from immunoSEQ multiplex PCR; TCRdb stores just in-frame clones and leaves some out. This sample has under 300,000 clones, with over 85% found just once. The sample consisted of PBMCs or T cells enriched from blood (not recorded which). The clonotype comes from a woman in her fifties or sixties who had recovered from COVID-19. The rearrangement joins TRBV29-1 to TRBJ2-3; 9 bases line up with TRBD1. The CDR3, as DNA: TGCAGCGTTGAAGAACAGGGGGCCTACGATACGCAGTATTTT. Protein sequence: CSVEEQGAYDTQYF.